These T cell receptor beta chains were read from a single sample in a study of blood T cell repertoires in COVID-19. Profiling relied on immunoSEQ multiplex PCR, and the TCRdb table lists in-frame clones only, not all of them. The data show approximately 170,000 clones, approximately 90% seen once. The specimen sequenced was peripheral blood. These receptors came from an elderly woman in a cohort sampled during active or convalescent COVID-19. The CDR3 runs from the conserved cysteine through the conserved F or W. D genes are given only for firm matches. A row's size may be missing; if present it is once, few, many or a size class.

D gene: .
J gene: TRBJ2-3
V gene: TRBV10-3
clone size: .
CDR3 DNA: TGTGCCATCAGTGAAAGGCAGGGAAGCACAGATACGCAGTATTTT
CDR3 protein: CAISERQGSTDTQYF

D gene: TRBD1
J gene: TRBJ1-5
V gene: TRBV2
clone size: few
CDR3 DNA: TGTGCCAGCAGGGGCCAGGGGGGAGGCAATCAGCCCCAGCATTTT
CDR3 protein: CASRGQGGGNQPQHF

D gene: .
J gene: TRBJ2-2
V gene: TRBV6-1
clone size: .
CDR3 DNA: TGTGCCAGCAGTGACAAAGGATGGACGGGAGCGAACACCGGGGAGCTGTTTTTT
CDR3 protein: CASSDKGWTGANTGELFF

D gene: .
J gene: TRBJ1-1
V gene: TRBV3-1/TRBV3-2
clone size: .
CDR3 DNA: TGTGCCAGCGCCGAGGAGGTGAACACTGAAGCTTTCTTT
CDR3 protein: CASAEEVNTEAFF

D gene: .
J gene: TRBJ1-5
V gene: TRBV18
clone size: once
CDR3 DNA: TGTGCCAGCTCGCCGGACAGATACAATCAGCCCCAGCATTTT
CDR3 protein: CASSPDRYNQPQHF

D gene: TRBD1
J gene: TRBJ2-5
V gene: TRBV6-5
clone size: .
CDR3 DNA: TGTGCCAGCAGCACACAGGGGGGCCAAGAGACCCAGTACTTC
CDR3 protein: CASSTQGGQETQYF

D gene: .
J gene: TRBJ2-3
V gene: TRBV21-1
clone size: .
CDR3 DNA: TGTGCCAGCAGCAACCGGGACAGAGCAGATACGCAGTATTTT
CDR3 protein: CASSNRDRADTQYF

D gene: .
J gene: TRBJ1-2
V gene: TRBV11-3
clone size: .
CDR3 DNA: TGTGCCAGCAGCTTATATGAGATGTATGGCTACACCTTC
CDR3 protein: CASSLYEMYGYTF

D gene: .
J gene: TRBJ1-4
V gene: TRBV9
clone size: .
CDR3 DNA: TGTGCCAGCAGCGGACAGGAGTTTGAAAAACTGTTTTTT
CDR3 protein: CASSGQEFEKLFF

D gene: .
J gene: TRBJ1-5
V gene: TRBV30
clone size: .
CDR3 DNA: TGTGCCTGGAGTTCTAAACAAACAGGCGCCCGGGGCAATCAGCCCCAGCATTTT
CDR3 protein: CAWSSKQTGARGNQPQHF

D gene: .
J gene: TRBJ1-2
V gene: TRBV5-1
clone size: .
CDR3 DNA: TGCGCCAGCAGCCTAGGATTGGTTAACTATGGCTACACCTTC
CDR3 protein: CASSLGLVNYGYTF

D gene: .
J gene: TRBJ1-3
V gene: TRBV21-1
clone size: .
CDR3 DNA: TGTGCCAGCAGCAAACTACAGGGTTTGCGGGGAAACACCATATATTTT
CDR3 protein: CASSKLQGLRGNTIYF

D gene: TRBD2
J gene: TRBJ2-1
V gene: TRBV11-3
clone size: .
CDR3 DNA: TGTGCCAGCAGCTTAGGACTAGCGACCTACAATGAGCAGTTCTTC
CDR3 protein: CASSLGLATYNEQFF

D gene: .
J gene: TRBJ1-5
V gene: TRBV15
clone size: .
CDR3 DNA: TGTGCCACCAGCATAGGAACAGGCAATCAGCCCCAGCATTTT
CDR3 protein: CATSIGTGNQPQHF

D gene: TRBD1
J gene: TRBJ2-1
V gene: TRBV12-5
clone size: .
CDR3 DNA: TGTGCTAGTGGTTTGGTACAGGGGTTCTACAATGAGCAGTTCTTC
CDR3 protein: CASGLVQGFYNEQFF

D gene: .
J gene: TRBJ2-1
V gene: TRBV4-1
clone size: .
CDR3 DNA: TGCGCCAGCAGCCGTTTAGCGGAAGATGAGCAGTTCTTC
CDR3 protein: CASSRLAEDEQFF

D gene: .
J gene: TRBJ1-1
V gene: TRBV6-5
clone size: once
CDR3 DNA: TGTGCCAGCAGTTCAACAGAGCTCCTCATGAACACTGAAGCTTTCTTT
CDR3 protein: CASSSTELLMNTEAFF

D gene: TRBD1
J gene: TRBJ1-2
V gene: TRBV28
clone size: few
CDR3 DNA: TGTGCCAGCAGTTTCTGGGACAGGAAAAACTGGGGCTACACCTTC
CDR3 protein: CASSFWDRKNWGYTF

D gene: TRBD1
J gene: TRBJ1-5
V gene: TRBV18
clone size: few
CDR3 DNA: TGTGCCAGCTCACTAGCGACAGGGGTTGATCAGCCCCAGCATTTT
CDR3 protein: CASSLATGVDQPQHF

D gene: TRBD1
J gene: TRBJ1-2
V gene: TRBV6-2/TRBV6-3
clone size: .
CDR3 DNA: TGTGCCAGCAGTATTCGACAGGGGGTGAACTATGGCTACACCTTC
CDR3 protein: CASSIRQGVNYGYTF

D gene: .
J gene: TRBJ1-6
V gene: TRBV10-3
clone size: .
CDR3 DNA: TGTGCCATCAGTGACCCCCCCCAGCGGGATTCACCCCTCCACTTT
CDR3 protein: CAISDPPQRDSPLHF

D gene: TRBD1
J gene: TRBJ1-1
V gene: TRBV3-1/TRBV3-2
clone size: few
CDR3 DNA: TGTGCCAGCAGCCAACCCATCAACAGGGGAACTGAAGCTTTCTTT
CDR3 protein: CASSQPINRGTEAFF

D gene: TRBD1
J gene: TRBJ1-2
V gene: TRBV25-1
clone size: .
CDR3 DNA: TGTGCCAGCAGTGAACCGGGACAGGGAAACTATGGCTACACCTTC
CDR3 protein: CASSEPGQGNYGYTF

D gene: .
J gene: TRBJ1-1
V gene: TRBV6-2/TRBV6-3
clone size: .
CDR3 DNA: TGTGCCAGCAGCAGACTCTGGGGGCCGAACACTGAAGCTTTCTTT
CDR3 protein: CASSRLWGPNTEAFF

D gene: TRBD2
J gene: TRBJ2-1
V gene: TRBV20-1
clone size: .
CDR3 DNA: TGCAGTGCTAGTGGCGGACTAGCGGGGGGTCGTTACAATGAGCAGTTCTTC
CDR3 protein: CSASGGLAGGRYNEQFF

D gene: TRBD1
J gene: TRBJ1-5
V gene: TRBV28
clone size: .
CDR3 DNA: TGTGCCGGAGGGACAGGCAATCAGCCCCAGCATTTT
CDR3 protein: CAGGTGNQPQHF